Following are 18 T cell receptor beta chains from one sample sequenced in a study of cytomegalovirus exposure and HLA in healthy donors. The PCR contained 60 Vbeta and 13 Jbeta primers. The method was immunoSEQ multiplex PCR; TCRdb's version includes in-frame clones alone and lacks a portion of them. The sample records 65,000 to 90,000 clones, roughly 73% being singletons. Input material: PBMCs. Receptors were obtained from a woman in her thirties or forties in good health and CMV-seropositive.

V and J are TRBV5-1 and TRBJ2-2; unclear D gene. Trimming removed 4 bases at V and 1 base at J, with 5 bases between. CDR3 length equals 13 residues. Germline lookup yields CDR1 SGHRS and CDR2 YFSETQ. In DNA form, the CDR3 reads TGCGCCAGCAGCCCAGGGAACACCGGGGAGCTGTTTTTT. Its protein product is CASSPGNTGELFF.

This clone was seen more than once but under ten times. CDR3 region: CASSGGFSQPQHF. In DNA, the CDR3 is TGTGCCAGCAGCGGGGGCTTCAGTCAGCCCCAGCATTTT. The chain combines TRBV9 with TRBJ1-5, with D maybe TRBD1 (5 bases). CDR1 and CDR2 from the germline V gene are SGDLS and YYNGEE. V lost 3 bases to trimming and J lost 6 bases, with 10 bases between them. This CDR3 spans 13 amino acids.

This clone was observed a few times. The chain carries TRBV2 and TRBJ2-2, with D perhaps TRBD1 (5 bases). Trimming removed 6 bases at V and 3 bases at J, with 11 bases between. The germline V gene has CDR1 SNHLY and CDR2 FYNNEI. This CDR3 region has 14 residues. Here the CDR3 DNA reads TGTGCCAGCAGGGCAGGGCCGGACACCGGGGAGCTGTTTTTT. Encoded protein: CASRAGPDTGELFF.

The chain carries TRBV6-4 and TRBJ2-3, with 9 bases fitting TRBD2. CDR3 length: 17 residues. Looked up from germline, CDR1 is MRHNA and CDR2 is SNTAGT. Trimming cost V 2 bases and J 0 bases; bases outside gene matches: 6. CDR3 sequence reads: CASSDTAGGLSTDTQYF. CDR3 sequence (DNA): TGTGCCAGCAGTGACACAGCGGGGGGCCTAAGCACAGATACGCAGTATTTT.

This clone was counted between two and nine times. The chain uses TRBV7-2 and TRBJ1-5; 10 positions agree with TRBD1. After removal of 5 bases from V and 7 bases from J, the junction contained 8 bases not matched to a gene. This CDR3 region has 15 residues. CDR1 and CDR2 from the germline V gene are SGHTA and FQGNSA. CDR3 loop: CASSTWTGGGQPQHF. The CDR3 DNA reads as TGTGCCAGCAGCACTTGGACAGGGGGGGGCCAGCCCCAGCATTTT.

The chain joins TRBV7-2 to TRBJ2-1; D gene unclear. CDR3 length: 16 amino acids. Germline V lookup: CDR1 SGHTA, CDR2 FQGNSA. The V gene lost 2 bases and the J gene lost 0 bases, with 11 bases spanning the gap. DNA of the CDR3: TGTGCCAGCAGCTTAAGTATGGCCAGCTCCTACAATGAGCAGTTCTTC. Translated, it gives CASSLSMASSYNEQFF.

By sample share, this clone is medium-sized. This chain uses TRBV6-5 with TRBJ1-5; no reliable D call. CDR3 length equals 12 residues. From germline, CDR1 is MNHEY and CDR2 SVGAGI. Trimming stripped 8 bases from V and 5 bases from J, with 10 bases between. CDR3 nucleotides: TGTGCCAGCGGGCTTGCCTATCAGCCCCAGCATTTT. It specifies CASGLAYQPQHF.

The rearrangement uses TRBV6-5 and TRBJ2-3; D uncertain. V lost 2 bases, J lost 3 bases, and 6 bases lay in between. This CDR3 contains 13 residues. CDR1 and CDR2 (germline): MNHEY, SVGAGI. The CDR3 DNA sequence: TGTGCCAGCAGTTACGCGGAAACAGATACGCAGTATTTT. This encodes CASSYAETDTQYF.

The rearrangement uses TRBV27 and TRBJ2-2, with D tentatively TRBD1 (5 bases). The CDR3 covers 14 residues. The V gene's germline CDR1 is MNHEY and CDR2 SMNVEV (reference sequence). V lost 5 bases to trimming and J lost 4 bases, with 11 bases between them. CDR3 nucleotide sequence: TGTGCCAGCAGTCTCCAGACAGTCACCGGGGAGCTGTTTTTT. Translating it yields CASSLQTVTGELFF.

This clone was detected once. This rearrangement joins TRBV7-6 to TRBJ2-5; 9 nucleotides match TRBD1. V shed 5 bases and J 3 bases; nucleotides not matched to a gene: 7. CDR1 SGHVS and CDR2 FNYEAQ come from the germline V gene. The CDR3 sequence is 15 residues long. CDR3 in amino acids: CASSDGTGRKETQYF. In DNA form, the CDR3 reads TGTGCCAGCAGCGACGGGACAGGGCGAAAAGAGACCCAGTACTTC.

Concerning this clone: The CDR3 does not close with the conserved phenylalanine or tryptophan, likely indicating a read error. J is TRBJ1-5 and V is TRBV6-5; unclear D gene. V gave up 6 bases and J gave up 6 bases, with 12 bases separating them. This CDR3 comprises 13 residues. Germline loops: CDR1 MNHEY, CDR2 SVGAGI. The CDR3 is CASRRATGQPQHV. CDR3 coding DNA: TGTGCCAGCAGGAGGGCGACGGGTCAGCCCCAGCATGTT.

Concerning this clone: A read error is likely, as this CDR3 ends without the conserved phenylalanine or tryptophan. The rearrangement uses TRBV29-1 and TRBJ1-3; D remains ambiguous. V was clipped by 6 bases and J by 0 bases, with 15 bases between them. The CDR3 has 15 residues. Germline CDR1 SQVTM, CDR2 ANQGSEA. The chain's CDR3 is CSVRRDGNSGNTIYV. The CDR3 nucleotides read TGCAGCGTAAGACGTGACGGGAACTCTGGAAACACCATATATGTT.

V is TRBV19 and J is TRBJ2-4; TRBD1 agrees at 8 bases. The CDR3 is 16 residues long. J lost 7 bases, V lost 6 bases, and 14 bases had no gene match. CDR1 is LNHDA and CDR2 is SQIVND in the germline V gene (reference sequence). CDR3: CASRHDRGMVLNIQYF. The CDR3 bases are TGTGCCAGTAGACATGACAGGGGCATGGTATTGAACATTCAGTACTTC.

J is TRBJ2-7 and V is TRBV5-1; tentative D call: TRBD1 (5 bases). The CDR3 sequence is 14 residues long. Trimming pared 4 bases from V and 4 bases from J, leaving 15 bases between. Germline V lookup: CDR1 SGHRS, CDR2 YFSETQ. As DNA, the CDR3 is TGCGCCAGCAGCCCTGGACACTTAGGGTACGAGCAGTACTTC. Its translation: CASSPGHLGYEQYF.

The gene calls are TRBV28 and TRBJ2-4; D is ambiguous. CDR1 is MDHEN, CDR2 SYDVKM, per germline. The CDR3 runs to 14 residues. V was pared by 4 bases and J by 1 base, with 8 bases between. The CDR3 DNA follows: TGTGCCAGCAGTTGGAGTGGGGCCAAAAACATTCAGTACTTC. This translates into CASSWSGAKNIQYF. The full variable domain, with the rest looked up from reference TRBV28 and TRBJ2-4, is DVKVTQSSRYLVKRTGEKVFLECVQDMDHENMFWYRQDPGLGLRLIYFSYDVKMKEKGDIPEGYSVSREKKERFSLILESASTNQTSMYLCASSWSGAKNIQYFGAGTRLSVL.

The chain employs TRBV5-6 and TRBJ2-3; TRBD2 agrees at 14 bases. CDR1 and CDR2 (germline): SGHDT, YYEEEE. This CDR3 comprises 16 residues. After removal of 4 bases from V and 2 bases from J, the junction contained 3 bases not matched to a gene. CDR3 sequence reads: CASSPGLAGATDTQYF. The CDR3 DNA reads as TGTGCCAGCAGCCCGGGACTAGCGGGAGCCACAGATACGCAGTATTTT.

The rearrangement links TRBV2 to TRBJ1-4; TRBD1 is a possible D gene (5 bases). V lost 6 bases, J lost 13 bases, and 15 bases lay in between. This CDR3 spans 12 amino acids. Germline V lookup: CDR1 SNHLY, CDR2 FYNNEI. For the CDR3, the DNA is TGTGCCAGCAGCACGATCGGGGGGAGACTGTTTTTT. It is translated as CASSTIGGRLFF.

The chain's CDR3 is CASSQLQGRGGYTF. CDR3 DNA sequence: TGTGCCAGCAGCCAACTACAGGGTAGGGGTGGCTACACCTTC. This chain uses TRBV4-2 with TRBJ1-2, with a possible D match to TRBD1 (6 bases). V was trimmed by 2 bases and J by 7 bases, leaving 14 bases between them. Germline V gene lookup returns CDR1 LGHNA and CDR2 YNFKEQ. This CDR3 spans 14 amino acids.